Below are 27 T cell receptor beta chains sequenced from a single sample in a study of glioma-infiltrating T cells after dendritic cell vaccination. The method was immunoSEQ multiplex PCR; TCRdb's version includes in-frame clones alone and lacks a portion of them. The sample includes over 90,000 clones, 75% to 85% of them seen just once. Sequencing was performed on blood, taken before dendritic cell vaccination. The receptors originated from a human donor with glioblastoma.

This chain uses TRBV30 with TRBJ1-2, with D perhaps TRBD1 (5 bases). V was trimmed by 4 bases and J by 4 bases, leaving 13 bases between them. Germline V gene sequence: CDR1 GTSNPN, CDR2 SVGIG (reference sequence). CDR3 length equals 13 residues. This CDR3 reads CAWTGGVAYGYTF. Written as DNA, the CDR3 is TGTGCCTGGACCGGGGGAGTAGCCTATGGCTACACCTTC.

V and J are TRBV29-1 and TRBJ2-1, with 8 bases identical to TRBD1. The CDR3 contains 12 residues. With V trimmed by 6 bases and J by 10 bases, 8 bases remained unmatched. The germline gives CDR1 SQVTM, CDR2 ANQGSEA. Here the CDR3 reads CSVYFTGGEQFF. In DNA form, the CDR3 reads TGCAGCGTCTATTTCACAGGGGGGGAGCAGTTCTTC.

This chain links TRBV5-4 with TRBJ2-3; TRBD1 matches 9 bases. Germline V CDR1 and CDR2: SGHNT, YYREEE (reference sequence). V was pared by 7 bases and J by 2 bases, with 8 bases of the junction left unmatched. The CDR3 runs to 15 residues. DNA for the CDR3: TGTGCCAGCGGGTCCCGGGACAGGGACACAGATACGCAGTATTTT. Protein product: CASGSRDRDTDTQYF.

This chain links TRBV5-4 with TRBJ2-7, with 9 bases lining up with TRBD1. CDR3 size: 14 residues. Germline trimming cut 7 bases from V and 5 bases from J; bases unmatched to any gene: 10. The germline V gene encodes CDR1 SGHNT and CDR2 YYREEE (reference sequence). The CDR3, as DNA: TGTGCCAGCGGACCGGGACAGGGTCCCCACGAGCAGTACTTC. This translates into CASGPGQGPHEQYF.

The chain has TRBV7-9 and TRBJ2-1; 14 nucleotides line up with TRBD2. The CDR3 is 19 amino acids. Germline V gene data show CDR1 as SEHNR and CDR2 as FQNEAQ (reference sequence). The J segment lost 7 bases and the V segment lost 8 bases, leaving 19 bases of the junction unmatched. The chain's CDR3 is CASYRSSGLAGGPRNEQFF. CDR3 bases: TGTGCCAGCTACAGGTCCTCCGGACTAGCGGGGGGCCCGAGGAATGAGCAGTTCTTC. The full variable domain, completed using reference TRBV7-9 and TRBJ2-1, is DTGVSQNPRHKITKRGQNVTFRCDPISEHNRLYWYRQTLGQGPEFLTYFQNEAQLEKSRLLSDRFSAERPKGSFSTLEIQRTEQGDSAMYLCASYRSSGLAGGPRNEQFFGPGTRLTVL.

This sequence joins TRBV19 and TRBJ1-2; 9 bases map to TRBD1. The CDR3 loop spans 15 amino acids. The V gene's germline CDR1 is LNHDA and CDR2 SQIVND (reference sequence). V was pared by 4 bases and J by 5 bases, with 8 bases of the junction left unmatched. CDR3 sequence reads: CASSTPQGAEYGYTF. Here the CDR3 DNA reads TGTGCCAGTAGTACGCCACAGGGGGCAGAGTATGGCTACACCTTC. Full variable domain (outside the CDR3, taken from reference TRBV19 and TRBJ1-2): DGGITQSPKYLFRKEGQNVTLSCEQNLNHDAMYWYRQDPGQGLRLIYYSQIVNDFQKGDIAEGYSVSREKKESFPLTVTSAQKNPTAFYLCASSTPQGAEYGYTFGSGTRLTVV.

This chain joins TRBV7-9 and TRBJ1-2; no definite D call. The CDR3 runs 15 residues. Trimming cost V 2 bases and J 0 bases, with 10 bases left between them. CDR1 is SEHNR, CDR2 FQNEAQ, per germline (reference sequence). CDR3 nucleotide sequence: TGTGCCAGCAGCTTATCTGGGAGGTCTAACTATGGCTACACCTTC. Protein: CASSLSGRSNYGYTF. Full variable domain (rest looked up from reference TRBV7-9 and TRBJ1-2): DTGVSQNPRHKITKRGQNVTFRCDPISEHNRLYWYRQTLGQGPEFLTYFQNEAQLEKSRLLSDRFSAERPKGSFSTLEIQRTEQGDSAMYLCASSLSGRSNYGYTFGSGTRLTVV.

The chain uses TRBV19 and TRBJ2-1; TRBD2 aligns across 9 bases. The ends lost 3 bases at V and 9 bases at J; junction bases unmatched: 9. CDR1 LNHDA and CDR2 SQIVND come from the germline V gene (reference sequence). The CDR3 consists of 15 residues. For the CDR3, the DNA is TGTGCCAGTAGTATGGGTGCGGGGGGGCTAGGTGAGCAGTTCTTC. This codes for CASSMGAGGLGEQFF.

About this clone itself: One junction end does not reproduce the germline sequence, and a read error may be involved. This chain links TRBV19 with TRBJ1-1; tentatively, D is TRBD1 (6 bases). Germline V gene sequence: CDR1 LNHDA, CDR2 SQIVND (reference sequence). The length of the CDR3 is 14 residues. The CDR3 bases are TGTGCCAGTAGTCAAGATTCCTGGGACACTAAAGCTTTCTTT. Translated, it gives CASSQDSWDTKAFF.

This rearrangement joins TRBV13 to TRBJ2-5, with TRBD2 matching over 11 bases. CDR1 is PRHDT and CDR2 is FYEKMQ in the germline V gene (reference sequence). V dropped 5 bases and J dropped 2; count of bases not matched to a gene: 7. CDR3 length: 16 amino acids. CDR3 amino acids: CASSTRLAGKQETQYF. CDR3 nucleotide sequence: TGTGCCAGCAGCACTCGACTAGCGGGGAAGCAAGAGACCCAGTACTTC.

The gene calls are TRBV7-9 and TRBJ2-3; unclear D gene. The CDR3 sequence is 14 residues long. Trimming cost V 5 bases and J 0 bases, with 9 bases left between them. Looked up from germline, CDR1 is SEHNR and CDR2 is FQNEAQ (reference sequence). The chain's CDR3 is CASSLLGSTDTQYF. The CDR3 DNA sequence: TGTGCCAGCAGCCTTCTAGGCAGCACAGATACGCAGTATTTT.

CDR3 amino acids: CASSGNTGSGEKLFF. In DNA, the CDR3 is TGTGCCAGTAGTGGGAACACGGGGTCGGGTGAAAAACTGTTTTTT. V gene TRBV19 combines with J gene TRBJ1-4; D not certain. Trimming removed 5 bases at V and 7 bases at J, with 17 bases between. CDR3 length: 15 residues. CDR1 and CDR2 (germline): LNHDA, SQIVND (reference sequence). Full variable domain (outside the CDR3, taken from reference TRBV19 and TRBJ1-4): DGGITQSPKYLFRKEGQNVTLSCEQNLNHDAMYWYRQDPGQGLRLIYYSQIVNDFQKGDIAEGYSVSREKKESFPLTVTSAQKNPTAFYLCASSGNTGSGEKLFFGSGTQLSVL.

The chain uses TRBV20-1 and TRBJ2-3; D remains ambiguous. Germline V gives CDR1 DFQATT, CDR2 SNEGSKA (reference sequence). The germline V and J ends were trimmed by 8 bases and 7 bases, with 13 bases remaining between them. This CDR3 is 11 amino acids long. The CDR3 bases are TGCAGTCCCATCAACAGTTATACGCAGTATTTT. Translation gives CSPINSYTQYF.

The chain has TRBV2 and TRBJ2-2; D remains unclear. The CDR3 length is 13 residues. Trimming shortened V by 3 bases and J by 5 bases, and 7 bases separated the two germline ends. Germline CDR1 and CDR2: SNHLY and FYNNEI. The CDR3 nucleotides are TGTGCCAGCAGTGATCGCGGAACCGGGGAGCTGTTTTTT. Protein sequence: CASSDRGTGELFF.

The chain employs TRBV7-6 and TRBJ1-3; tentatively, D is TRBD1 (5 bases). The CDR3 has 16 amino acids. CDR1 and CDR2 (germline): SGHVS, FNYEAQ. Trimming took off 2 bases at V and 4 bases at J, with 15 bases between the two ends. The CDR3 loop reads CASSLRGLNWGNTIYF. The CDR3, as DNA: TGTGCCAGCAGCTTAAGGGGCCTCAATTGGGGAAACACCATATATTTT. Full variable domain (missing parts from reference TRBV7-6 and TRBJ1-3): GAGVSQSPRYKVTKRGQDVALRCDPISGHVSLYWYRQALGQGPEFLTYFNYEAQQDKSGLPNDRFSAERPEGSISTLTIQRTEQRDSAMYRCASSLRGLNWGNTIYFGEGSWLTVV.

This clone was detected only once. This specimen includes other DNA sequences encoding the same CDR3. The CDR3 region is CASSLAGTGGYEQYF. The CDR3 nucleotides read TGCGCCAGCAGCTTGGCGGGGACAGGGGGCTACGAGCAGTACTTC. This chain joins TRBV5-1 and TRBJ2-7; 11 nucleotides line up with TRBD1. CDR3 length: 15 amino acids. Germline CDR1 SGHRS, CDR2 YFSETQ. With 0 bases clipped from V and 3 bases from J, the junction kept 2 bases outside the gene matches.

J is TRBJ1-5 and V is TRBV30, with 10 bases matching TRBD1. The CDR3 length is 14 residues. The V and J ends lost 2 bases and 6 bases, in that order; junction bases with no gene match: 4. Per the germline V gene, CDR1 is GTSNPN and CDR2 is SVGIG (reference sequence). The DNA for the CDR3 is TGTGCCTGGAGTCCGGGACAGGGGCTTCAGCCCCAGCATTTT. Its protein product is CAWSPGQGLQPQHF.

The chain recombines TRBV9 with TRBJ2-1; no clear D. The CDR3 runs to 17 residues. Germline V gene sequence: CDR1 SGDLS, CDR2 YYNGEE. The V and J ends lost 3 bases and 0 bases respectively, with 16 bases between them. CDR3 bases: TGTGCCAGCAGCGACGCCCGTGACATAGGCTCCTACAATGAGCAGTTCTTC. Translation gives CASSDARDIGSYNEQFF.

This chain links TRBV6-6 with TRBJ2-5; 9 positions match TRBD1. The assigned J gene may be wrong: the sequence end matches TRBJ2-7 better. This CDR3 is 14 amino acids long. Germline V gives CDR1 MNHNY, CDR2 SVGAGI (reference sequence). The CDR3 is CASSWTGDSYEQYF. CDR3 nucleotide sequence: TGTGCCAGCAGTTGGACAGGGGACTCCTACGAGCAGTACTTC.

In DNA form, the CDR3 reads TGTGCCAGCAGCTCTAACAGGGCCCTTAACGAGCAGTACTTC. It is translated as CASSSNRALNEQYF. The genes are TRBV11-2 and TRBJ2-7, with a tentative D call TRBD1 (6 bases). CDR1 is SGHAT, CDR2 FQNNGV, per germline. The ends were cut back, 4 bases at V and 5 bases at J, with 15 bases in the middle. This CDR3 is built from 14 residues.

The CDR3 DNA is TGTGCCAGCAGGCAGGAACCCACCGGGGAGCTGTTTTTT. This encodes CASRQEPTGELFF. This chain uses TRBV7-3 with TRBJ2-2; unclear D gene. With 6 bases removed from V and 4 bases from J, the gap between germline ends came to 9 bases. Per germline, CDR1 SGHTA and CDR2 FQGTGA. CDR3 length equals 13 residues. Supplemented by reference TRBV7-3 and TRBJ2-2, the full variable domain reads GAGVSQTPSNKVTEKGKYVELRCDPISGHTALYWYRQSLGQGPEFLIYFQGTGAADDSGLPNDRFFAVRPEGSVSTLKIQRTERGDSAVYLCASRQEPTGELFFGEGSRLTVL.

V is TRBV5-1 and J is TRBJ1-6; 9 positions agree with TRBD1. Germline trimming cut 5 bases from V and 7 bases from J; bases unmatched to any gene: 10. The CDR3 runs to 16 residues. CDR1 SGHRS and CDR2 YFSETQ come from the germline V gene. Here the CDR3 DNA reads TGCGCCAGCAGTCAAGAAGGGGGACAGGGAAATTCACCCCTCCACTTT. This sequence encodes CASSQEGGQGNSPLHF.

In the case of this clone: Its ends do not fully match the called genes, so a read error is possible. This chain joins TRBV7-9 and TRBJ2-1; D might be TRBD2 (5 bases). Germline CDR1 reads SEHNR; CDR2 reads FQNEAQ (reference sequence). The CDR3 covers 12 residues. CDR3 loop: CASSLDRSDLLF. Written as DNA, the CDR3 is TGTGCCAGCAGCTTAGATCGTAGCGACTTACTCTTC.

The chain's CDR3 is CASSVWRGAYNEQFF. CDR3 nucleotides: TGTGCCAGCAGTGTATGGCGGGGGGCCTACAATGAGCAGTTCTTC. The chain recombines TRBV6-1 with TRBJ2-1, with 8 bases fitting TRBD2. Germline V CDR1 and CDR2: MNHNS, SASEGT. V lost 4 bases and J lost 2; bases outside the gene matches: 4. The CDR3 totals 15 residues.

The chain carries TRBV4-2 and TRBJ2-7, with D tentatively TRBD2 (6 bases). The V gene's germline CDR1 is LGHNA and CDR2 YNFKEQ. The CDR3 has 12 amino acids. Trimming stripped 8 bases from V and 3 bases from J, with 11 bases between. This chain's CDR3 is CASGGLSYEQYF. The CDR3 coding sequence is TGTGCCAGCGGGGGACTCAGCTACGAGCAGTACTTC.

V gene TRBV19 combines with J gene TRBJ1-2; TRBD1 agrees at 8 bases. The V and J ends lost 4 bases and 10 bases, in that order; junction bases with no gene match: 17. The germline gives CDR1 LNHDA, CDR2 SQIVND (reference sequence). The CDR3 is 16 amino acids. The CDR3 region has the DNA TGTGCCAGTAGTACTAGAAAGACAGGGGCTATCGCAGCCTACACCTTC. Its protein product is CASSTRKTGAIAAYTF.

This chain links TRBV6-5 with TRBJ1-4; D might be TRBD1 (6 bases). The CDR3 covers 14 residues. Per the germline V gene, CDR1 is MNHEY and CDR2 is SVGAGI. Trimming stripped 4 bases from V and 5 bases from J, with 11 bases between. The CDR3: CASSLQGENEKLFF. The DNA for the CDR3 is TGTGCCAGCAGTTTACAGGGAGAAAATGAAAAACTGTTTTTT.